This T cell receptor beta chain came from a study of blood T cell repertoires in COVID-19. At the level of the study: PBMCs, B-cell-depleted T cells, or T cells were the source of the cDNA or gDNA that made up the material.

Repertoires were generated with immunoSEQ multiplex PCR, while TCRdb's copy carries only in-frame clones and drops some. Among around 320,000 clones listed, about nine tenths were seen once. The CDR3 length is 15 residues. Between the trimmed V and J ends, which lost 4 bases and 11 bases, there was a span of 20 bases. Germline V gene data show CDR1 as SGHVS and CDR2 as FQNEAQ. Sample: PBMCs or T cells enriched from blood (not recorded which). The origin of this receptor is a woman between 45 and 65 years old who had been exposed to COVID-19. The gene calls are TRBV7-8 and TRBJ1-4; a weak D match, TRBD1 (5 bases). The CDR3 loop reads CASSSHTAGVGKLFF. DNA for the CDR3: TGTGCCAGCAGCTCGCATACGGCGGGGGTCGGGAAACTGTTTTTT. The full variable domain, in which reference TRBV7-8 and TRBJ1-4 provide the parts outside the CDR3, is GAGVSQSPRYKVAKRGQDVALRCDPISGHVSLFWYQQALGQGPEFLTYFQNEAQLDKSGLPSDRFFAERPEGSVSTLKIQRTQQEDSAVYLCASSSHTAGVGKLFFGSGTQLSVL.